The T cell receptor (beta chain) described here comes from a study of blood T cell repertoires in COVID-19. TCRdb's table, derived via immunoSEQ multiplex PCR, lists solely in-frame clones and lacks some. The sample lists tens of thousands of clones; around 77% were seen once. Germline V gives CDR1 MNHEY, CDR2 SVGAGI. The CDR3 contains 15 residues. Trimming cost V 0 bases and J 6 bases, with 11 bases left between them. The sample taken for sequencing was peripheral blood. This TCR was sampled from a man aged 70 or older with active or convalescent COVID-19. The rearrangement joins TRBV6-5 to TRBJ2-2, with a possible D match to TRBD1 (5 bases). CDR3 sequence (DNA): TGTGCCAGCAGTTACTCGAGTCAGGGTGCCGGGGAGCTGTTTTTT. As protein: CASSYSSQGAGELFF.